The text below deals with one T cell receptor beta chain. As yet, its antigen is unknown. The table came from immunoSEQ multiplex PCR; TCRdb's copy has only in-frame clones and leaves some out. The sample has tens of thousands of clones, around 74% seen once. The entry originates in a study of PD-1 blockade in classical Hodgkin lymphoma. The sample's time point: cycle 4 day 1 (C4D1), after six to seven weeks of nivolumab. No patient escaped relapse after autologous stem cell transplantation, and brentuximab vedotin exposure varied. Progressive disease, partial response or complete response was each patient's best response. Germline-derived CDR1 and CDR2 are MNHEY and SMNVEV (reference sequence). V shed 1 base and J 5 bases; nucleotides not matched to a gene: 5. CDR3 length: 16 residues. Whole-study results and caveats: The authors have not defined what causes the repertoire differences, possibly disease activity or prior therapy. Compared with baseline, CD4+ but not CD8+ TCR diversity had risen significantly by C4D1. Reports described newly diagnosed patients as having lower baseline TCR diversity than healthy donors.

The sample was peripheral blood mononuclear cells (PBMCs), taken before the fourth cycle of nivolumab. The receptor was isolated from a human donor with classical Hodgkin lymphoma. V is TRBV27 and J is TRBJ1-4, with 9 bases fitting TRBD1. The DNA of the CDR3 is TGTGCCAGCAGTTTATTCGGGACAGGGCCGAATGAAAAACTGTTTTTT. Residues: CASSLFGTGPNEKLFF.